The next 24 T cell receptor beta chains were all read from a single sample in a study of blood T cell repertoires in COVID-19 (dated by TCRdb to 2020 to 2021). Receptor libraries were prepared by the immunoSEQ multiplex PCR assay. Sourced from immuneACCESS, this table was stored by TCRdb with only in-frame sequences that have V and J called. A share of the clones is absent; for the studies checked, an unresolved V gene accounts for under half, and the remainder has no known explanation. This sample has some 99,000 clones in its table, and roughly 75% of those were observed once. The top ten hold less than 5% of the sample. Input material: peripheral blood. These receptors were taken from a human donor in a cohort sampled during active or convalescent COVID-19.

The CDR3 loop reads CASSSRLAGAQRNEQFF. CDR3 coding DNA: TGTGCCAGCAGCTCACGACTAGCGGGGGCCCAAAGAAATGAGCAGTTCTTC. The V and J genes are TRBV7-9 and TRBJ2-1; TRBD2 matches 12 bases. The CDR3 runs 17 residues. J lost 7 bases, V lost 4 bases, and 11 bases had no gene match. Germline-derived CDR1 and CDR2 are SEHNR and FQNEAQ (reference sequence). Combining the CDR3 with reference TRBV7-9 and TRBJ2-1 gives the whole variable domain DTGVSQNPRHKITKRGQNVTFRCDPISEHNRLYWYRQTLGQGPEFLTYFQNEAQLEKSRLLSDRFSAERPKGSFSTLEIQRTEQGDSAMYLCASSSRLAGAQRNEQFFGPGTRLTVL.

The chain carries TRBV30 and TRBJ1-5; D unclear. The CDR3 runs 13 residues. The V and J ends lost 1 base and 1 base respectively, with 5 bases between them. The germline V gene has CDR1 GTSNPN and CDR2 SVGIG (reference sequence). The CDR3 spells CAWSEESNQPQHF. CDR3 bases: TGTGCCTGGAGTGAAGAGAGCAATCAGCCCCAGCATTTT. The entire variable domain, with the rest obtained from reference TRBV30 and TRBJ1-5, is as follows: SQTIHQWPATLVQPVGSPLSLECTVEGTSNPNLYWYRQAAGRGLQLLFYSVGIGQISSEVPQNLSASRPQDRQFILSSKKLLLSDSGFYLCAWSEESNQPQHFGDGTRLSIL.

This chain joins TRBV6-2 or TRBV6-3 and TRBJ1-1, with D unclear. V was cut by 4 bases and J by 1 base, with 10 bases left in between. Germline-derived CDR1 and CDR2 are MNHEY and SVGEGT. The length of the CDR3 is 14 residues. CDR3 region: CASSFKGGNTEAFF. The CDR3 DNA reads as TGTGCCAGCAGTTTTAAGGGAGGGAACACTGAAGCTTTCTTT.

CDR3 in DNA: TGTGCCAGCAACCTAGCGGGATCTTACAATGAGCAGTTCTTC. Translating it yields CASNLAGSYNEQFF. V and J are TRBV5-4 and TRBJ2-1, with 9 bases identical to TRBD2. Losses at the gene ends were 6 bases for V and 4 bases for J; bases not matched to a gene: 5. CDR1 is SGHNT and CDR2 is YYREEE in the germline V gene (reference sequence). The CDR3 length is 14 residues.

This clone was observed once. The chain uses TRBV24-1 and TRBJ2-2; 7 bases map to TRBD2. With 4 bases clipped from V and 7 bases from J, the junction kept 8 bases outside the gene matches. Germline CDR1 reads KGHDR; CDR2 reads SFDVKD. This CDR3 region has 15 residues. The DNA for the CDR3 is TGTGCCACCAGTGACTCGACTAGCTTGGGCGGGGAGCTGTTTTTT. Residues: CATSDSTSLGGELFF.

This chain links TRBV18 with TRBJ1-1; D is unclear. Trimming cost V 3 bases and J 1 base, with 6 bases left between them. The CDR3 consists of 13 residues. Per the germline V gene, CDR1 is KGHSH and CDR2 is LQKENI. The CDR3 DNA sequence: TGTGCCAGCTCACCCCAGAAGAACACTGAAGCTTTCTTT. Translated, it gives CASSPQKNTEAFF.

CDR3 bases: TGTGCCAGCAGTCATCTAGCGGGAGTTTCCCACGAGCAGTACTTC. Protein: CASSHLAGVSHEQYF. The chain links TRBV28 to TRBJ2-7; 10 bases align to TRBD2. In germline, CDR1 is MDHEN, CDR2 SYDVKM. V trimming: 5 bases; J trimming: 5 bases; junction bases outside the gene matches: 9. The CDR3 totals 15 residues.

A few counts support this clone. The chain uses TRBV6-2 or TRBV6-3 and TRBJ1-5; D is possibly TRBD1 (5 bases). V was clipped by 5 bases and J by 9 bases, with 8 bases between them. CDR1 and CDR2 (germline): MNHEY, SVGEGT. This CDR3 has 11 amino acids. CDR3 sequence reads: CASSHGGPQHF. The CDR3 bases are TGTGCCAGCAGTCACGGGGGGCCCCAGCATTTT.

This clone was seen once. This chain links TRBV19 with TRBJ2-1; 8 positions agree with TRBD1. V shed 3 bases, J shed 10 bases, and the junction held 11 bases outside the gene matches. Germline V gives CDR1 LNHDA, CDR2 SQIVND (reference sequence). The CDR3 consists of 15 residues. The CDR3 region has the DNA TGTGCCAGTAGTATTATGGGTCAGGGGGCCGGGGAGCAGTTCTTC. Amino acids: CASSIMGQGAGEQFF.

The chain has TRBV11-2 and TRBJ2-7; 8 positions agree with TRBD1. V shed 6 bases, J shed 0 bases, and the junction held 4 bases outside the gene matches. The CDR3 is made up of 14 amino acids. Germline CDR1 reads SGHAT; CDR2 reads FQNNGV. As DNA, the CDR3 is TGTGCCAGCAGTCAGGGGGCGATCTCCTACGAGCAGTACTTC. It specifies CASSQGAISYEQYF. Variable domain in full (rest from reference TRBV11-2 and TRBJ2-7): EAGVAQSPRYKIIEKRQSVAFWCNPISGHATLYWYQQILGQGPKLLIQFQNNGVVDDSQLPKDRFSAERLKGVDSTLKIQPAKLEDSAVYLCASSQGAISYEQYFGPGTRLTVT.

V gene TRBV5-1 combines with J gene TRBJ1-1; 7 bases fit TRBD1. The CDR3 sequence is 14 residues long. With V trimmed by 4 bases and J by 4 bases, 7 bases remained unmatched. The V gene's germline CDR1 is SGHRS and CDR2 YFSETQ. The CDR3 region is CASSRSDRVTEAFF. The CDR3 coding sequence is TGCGCCAGCAGCCGATCAGACAGGGTCACTGAAGCTTTCTTT.

The chain recombines TRBV30 with TRBJ1-2, with 9 bases that match TRBD1. CDR1 and CDR2 from the germline V gene are GTSNPN and SVGIG (reference sequence). The J segment lost 2 bases and the V segment lost 4 bases, leaving 5 bases of the junction unmatched. The CDR3 consists of 14 residues. Here the CDR3 reads CAWTRDRANYGYTF. Here the CDR3 DNA reads TGTGCCTGGACTAGGGACAGGGCGAACTATGGCTACACCTTC.

As DNA, the CDR3 is TGTGCCAGTAGTCCCCTGGGCCGGGGGGCAGATACGCAGTATTTT. It encodes CASSPLGRGADTQYF. This sequence joins TRBV19 and TRBJ2-3, with 7 bases identical to TRBD2. Trimming removed 5 bases from V and 4 bases from J; junction bases left unmatched: 9. The CDR3 totals 15 residues. CDR1 LNHDA and CDR2 SQIVND come from the germline V gene (reference sequence).

This clone appeared a few times. The rearrangement links TRBV5-4 to TRBJ2-3, with 13 bases that match TRBD2. V was pared by 4 bases and J by 1 base, with 3 bases of the junction left unmatched. The length of the CDR3 is 16 residues. Germline assignment: CDR1 SGHNT and CDR2 YYREEE (reference sequence). CDR3 sequence reads: CASSQLAGGGTDTQYF. CDR3 DNA: TGTGCCAGCAGCCAACTAGCGGGGGGGGGCACAGATACGCAGTATTTT.

This clone was detected only a few times. This chain uses TRBV29-1 with TRBJ1-5; D unclear. V was pared by 4 bases and J by 3 bases, with 10 bases between. Looked up from germline, CDR1 is SQVTM and CDR2 is ANQGSEA. CDR3 length equals 13 residues. The CDR3, as DNA: TGCAGCGTTGGGCAGACTGACAATCAGCCCCAGCATTTT. Protein sequence: CSVGQTDNQPQHF. The variable domain in full, completed from reference TRBV29-1 and TRBJ1-5, reads SAVISQKPSRDICQRGTSLTIQCQVDSQVTMMFWYRQQPGQSLTLIATANQGSEATYESGFVIDKFPISRPNLTFSTLTVSNMSPEDSSIYLCSVGQTDNQPQHFGDGTRLSIL.

V is TRBV7-9 and J is TRBJ1-4; TRBD1 matches 7 bases. V dropped 5 bases and J dropped 0; count of bases not matched to a gene: 6. The germline gives CDR1 SEHNR, CDR2 FQNEAQ (reference sequence). The CDR3 runs to 16 residues. CDR3 in DNA: TGTGCCAGCAGCCCCGGGACAGATCCAACTAATGAAAAACTGTTTTTT. It specifies CASSPGTDPTNEKLFF.

This chain joins TRBV18 and TRBJ1-5; TRBD1 matches 10 bases. Germline trimming cut 3 bases from V and 5 bases from J; bases unmatched to any gene: 4. Germline CDR1 and CDR2: KGHSH and LQKENI. This CDR3 has 15 residues. CDR3 in DNA: TGTGCCAGCTCACCCACGACAGGGGGCTATCAGCCCCAGCATTTT. This codes for CASSPTTGGYQPQHF.

In nucleotides, the CDR3 is TGTGCCAGCAGTTACTCGATACAGGGGATTGAAAAACTGTTTTTT. This translates into CASSYSIQGIEKLFF. The chain recombines TRBV6-5 with TRBJ1-4, with TRBD1 matching over 7 bases. The CDR3 sequence is 15 residues long. CDR1 MNHEY and CDR2 SVGAGI come from the germline V gene. Trimming took 0 bases from V and 7 from J; bases not matched to a gene: 5.

In DNA form, the CDR3 reads TGCGCCAGTAGTTCAGGGGTCTCTGGAAACACCATATATTTT. It codes for CASSSGVSGNTIYF. This chain joins TRBV4-1 and TRBJ1-3; tentatively, D is TRBD1 (6 bases). V was pared by 9 bases and J by 0 bases, with 12 bases between. Germline V lookup: CDR1 MGHRA, CDR2 YSYEKL. CDR3 length equals 14 residues.

This clone turned up a few times. For the CDR3, the DNA is TGCGCCAGCAGCCCTCGGGGCGTGACAGGGGGCGTGGGATCTGGCGCTGAAGCTTTCTTT. Protein sequence: CASSPRGVTGGVGSGAEAFF. V usage is TRBV5-1 and J usage is TRBJ1-1; 10 bases are shared with TRBD1. This CDR3 contains 20 residues. The V gene end was trimmed by 4 bases and the J gene end by 6 bases; junction bases not matched to a gene: 24. The germline CDR1 and CDR2 sequences are SGHRS and YFSETQ. Supplemented by reference TRBV5-1 and TRBJ1-1, the full variable domain reads KAGVTQTPRYLIKTRGQQVTLSCSPISGHRSVSWYQQTPGQGLQFLFEYFSETQRNKGNFPGRFSGRQFSNSRSEMNVSTLELGDSALYLCASSPRGVTGGVGSGAEAFFGQGTRLTVV.

This chain uses TRBV5-1 with TRBJ2-5, with 7 bases matching TRBD1. Per the germline V gene, CDR1 is SGHRS and CDR2 is YFSETQ. The V and J ends lost 5 bases and 4 bases, in that order; junction bases with no gene match: 11. There are 15 residues in the CDR3. CDR3 bases: TGCGCCAGCAGACGGACAGGTACCCTCGGAGAGACCCAGTACTTC. Its translation: CASRRTGTLGETQYF.

The chain carries TRBV11-3 and TRBJ2-1, with 12 bases aligning to TRBD2. This CDR3 comprises 16 residues. The junction had 5 bases not matched to a gene; V was cut back by 4 bases and J by 4 bases. Germline lookup yields CDR1 SGHNT and CDR2 YENEEA. DNA for the CDR3: TGTGCCAGCAGCTCCGAGCTAGCGGGGGGGTACAATGAGCAGTTCTTC. This gives the protein CASSSELAGGYNEQFF.

This clone has a single count. J is TRBJ1-1 and V is TRBV5-5; the D is unclear. V shed 3 bases and J shed 8 bases, with 11 bases lying between them. CDR1 is SGHKS and CDR2 is YYEKEE in the germline V gene (reference sequence). The CDR3 covers 12 residues. The CDR3 nucleotides are TGTGCCAGCAGCTGGGCCCGCAGGGAAGCTTTCTTT. Translation gives CASSWARREAFF.

The chain is built from TRBV7-2 and TRBJ1-2; perhaps TRBD1 as D (5 bases). CDR1 SGHTA and CDR2 FQGNSA come from the germline V gene. V lost 0 bases and J lost 5, with 10 bases in between. The CDR3 has 14 residues. CDR3 nucleotides: TGTGCCAGCAGCTTAGCTTTGACAGAATATGGCTACACCTTC. Its protein is CASSLALTEYGYTF.